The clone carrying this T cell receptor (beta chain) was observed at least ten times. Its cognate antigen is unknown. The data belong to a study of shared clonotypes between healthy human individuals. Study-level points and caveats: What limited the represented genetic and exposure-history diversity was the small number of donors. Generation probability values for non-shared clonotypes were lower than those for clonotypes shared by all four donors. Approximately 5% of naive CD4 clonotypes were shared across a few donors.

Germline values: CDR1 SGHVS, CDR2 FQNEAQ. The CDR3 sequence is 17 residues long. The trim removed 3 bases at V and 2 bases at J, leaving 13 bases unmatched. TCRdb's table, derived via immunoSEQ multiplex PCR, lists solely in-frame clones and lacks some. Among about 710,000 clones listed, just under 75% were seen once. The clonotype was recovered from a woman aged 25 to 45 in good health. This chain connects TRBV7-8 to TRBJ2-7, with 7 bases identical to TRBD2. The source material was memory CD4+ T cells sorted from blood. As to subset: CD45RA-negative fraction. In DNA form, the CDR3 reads TGTGCCAGCAGCTTTATTTGGAGGGAGGGGATCGCCTACGAGCAGTACTTC. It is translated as CASSFIWREGIAYEQYF.